This TCR beta chain emerged from a study of blood T cell repertoires in COVID-19. V lost 5 bases to trimming and J lost 0 bases, with 6 bases between them. CDR3 length: 13 residues. Everyone who took part was roughly 18 to 89 years old, and they came from 24 US areas. Donors were grouped by their self-reported clinical history. Donors in Cohort 3 who had recovered were those with two negative PCRs, healthcare professional clearance, or resolution of their symptoms. Original processing methods: Amplification of reference gene primers provided the estimated nucleated cell counts. Here immunoSEQ multiplex PCR was the method, and the copy in TCRdb shows in-frame clones only, minus some. For V, J and clone size, that table is used; D and trimming come from the DNA. The table shows about 210,000 clones, with 80% to 90% occurring only once.

The chain joins TRBV12-3 or TRBV12-4 to TRBJ2-3; maybe TRBD2 (5 bases). The sequenced sample was PBMCs or T cells enriched from blood (not recorded which). The sequence was obtained from a man aged 40-50 years who had recovered from COVID-19. Here the CDR3 reads CASSRTSTDTQYF. CDR3 in DNA: TGTGCCAGCAGTCGGACTAGCACAGATACGCAGTATTTT.